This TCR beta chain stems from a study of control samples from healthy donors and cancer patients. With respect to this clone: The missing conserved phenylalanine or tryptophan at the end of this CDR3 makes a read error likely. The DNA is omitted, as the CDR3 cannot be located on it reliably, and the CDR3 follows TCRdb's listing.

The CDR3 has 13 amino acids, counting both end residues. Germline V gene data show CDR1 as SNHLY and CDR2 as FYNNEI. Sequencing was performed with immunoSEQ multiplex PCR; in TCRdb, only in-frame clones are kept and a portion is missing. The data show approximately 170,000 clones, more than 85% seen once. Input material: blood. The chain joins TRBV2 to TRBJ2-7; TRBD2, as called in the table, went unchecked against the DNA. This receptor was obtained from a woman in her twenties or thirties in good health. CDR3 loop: CASSEARLAGGHN.